A selection of T cell receptor beta chains follows, all from one sample in a study of response to subunit inactivated influenza vaccine. TCRdb re-called the RT-PCR reads with MiXCR, one entry per CDR3 protein. The sample records roughly 550,000 distinct CDR3 sequences, 20% to 25% being singletons. These data were likewise used in another study, on T cells expressing NK-cell markers.

Sample: CD4+ T cells sorted from PBMCs, taken 12 days after vaccination. The receptors were sampled from a man aged 50 or older who received an inactivated influenza vaccine. The CDR3 runs from the conserved cysteine through the conserved F or W. Each record gives: V gene, CDR3 protein.

>TRBV12-3/TRBV12-4
CASSSQTGDTQYF
>TRBV29-1
CSLRGGGGDTGELFF
>TRBV29-1
CSVDNRRNTEAFF
>TRBV5-1
CASSPDSQNTEAFF
>TRBV7-9
CASSLYARIDEETQYF
>TRBV4-2
CASSHLTGGAGYEQYF
>TRBV5-5
CASSWTDDTEAFF
>TRBV9
CASSVLAGDHNEQFF
>TRBV4-3
CASSQEIRGQGGYTF
>TRBV7-2
CASSLARSGEQFF
>TRBV7-2
CASSLGLFLSGGLGDTQYF